This T cell receptor beta chain was observed in a study of shared clonotypes between healthy human individuals (TCRdb year 2020). Regarding the study in general: The cohort included three men and a couple of women between 18 and 49 years of age. For each donor, CD4 naive and CD4 memory were each given three plates, CD8 naive was given two plates, and CD8 memory was given one plate. The study deeply sequenced blood TCR repertoires of about 5 healthy adults to estimate repertoire size and the extent of clonotype sharing between individuals. Different laboratories and diverse techniques were used to prepare libraries and sequence TCR repertoires, to increase sequencing depth and limit assay-specific biases. Leukapheresis yielded between about 0.85 and 10 billion PBMCs per donor. The paper as a whole reports these results and caveats: Clonotypes shared by all four sorted-subset donors showed higher generation probabilities than non-shared clonotypes. Even with the large sequencing depth, rarefaction of the sorted-subset datasets indicated that sequencing was incomplete. Sampling was limited to blood, and TCR repertoires in tissue likely differ from TCR repertoires in blood. Naive subsets generally had larger estimated clonotype richness than memory subsets. Roughly 5% of naive CD4, roughly 3.6% of naive CD8, 2.3% of memory CD4, and less than 0.45% of memory CD8 clonotypes were shared across four donors. Pairwise subsampling led to the expectation that sequencing depth would affect the degree of clonotype sharing among donors. Because the study included only a small number of donors, the genetic and exposure-history diversity represented was limited.

TCR CDR3 regions were amplified from genomic DNA by multiplex PCR using the deep immunoSEQ assay. For each cell subset, the extracted genomic DNA was distributed evenly across all wells of several immunoSEQ 96-well plates, and each plate served as one replicate. Each replicate PCR for sorted subsets received roughly 0.2 ug genomic DNA, equal to 30,000 or so T cell genomes. The purified libraries were quantified using a Qubit 3.0 fluorometer, sized with a Bioanalyzer 2100, and then quantified again using the KAPA Library Quantification kit. Each immunoSEQ 96-well plate was sequenced on its own single-read 150-cycle Illumina NextSeq 550 flow cell. In the source study's methods: Because only junctional sequences without quality scores were contained in the immunoSEQ output, filtering matching that applied to full-length reads could not be performed. Sequences were annotated with PyIR, a Python wrapper for IgBLAST v1.9, using IMGT germline references to assign V/J genes and CDR3. Reads were removed for weak V/J assignments (E-value above 1e-6), missing CDR3, stop codons, out-of-frame junctions, or ambiguous translated residues. A V3J clonotype was defined by an identical inferred V gene, J gene, and CDR3 amino acid sequence. Percentage overlap between repertoires was calculated by dividing the number of shared unique clonotypes by the size of the smaller repertoire. Three approaches were used to assess repertoire richness: RTK rarefaction, the Chao1 estimator, and Recon v2.1 estimates of unobserved clonotypes. OLGA was used to compute generation probabilities for all TCRbeta clonotypes that the gDNA method yielded from a handful of donors. What TCRdb holds here is the immuneACCESS table cut down to in-frame rearrangements. Part of the clones is not present; checked against another copy, under half of the missing clones reflect an unresolved V gene, and the others are unexplained. The DNA was the basis for D and trimming; V, J and clone size are from that table. A total of around 550,000 clones appear in this sample, 95% of them only once. Clones ranked in the top ten supply 0.095% to 0.14% of the sample.

This clone has just one count. It lacks a known antigen. No much larger clonotype is one base removed from it; base qualities were not supplied. CD8 naive samples were obtained by positive selection for CCR7 among CD45RO-negative cells, yielding a CD45RA+CCR7+ population from which TemRA cells were excluded. Donors were healthy HIV-negative adults with no recently reported acute infections or vaccinations. All donors were Caucasian adults living in Nashville, Tennessee, USA. After blood collection by leukapheresis, PBMCs were isolated using Ficoll-Histopaque density gradient centrifugation and then cryopreserved in the vapor phase of liquid nitrogen. Purity and quantity of every magnetically sorted T cell population were checked by analytical flow cytometry. Genomic DNA was isolated from every sorted fraction and measured by UV absorbance on a Nanodrop 2000c. The specimen sequenced was naive CD8+ T cells sorted from blood. The cell subset or site label of this sample denotes: CD45RA+CCR7+. This receptor was taken from a woman aged 25 to 39 in good health.

The CDR3 protein: CASSVEQGYQETQYF. The DNA sequence is given as TGTGCCAGCAGCGTAGAGCAGGGGTACCAAGAGACCCAGTACTTC. The rearrangement combines TRBV9 with TRBJ2-5; the D segment could be TRBD1, given 6 matching bases. CDR1 and CDR2, per the germline V gene, are SGDLS and YYNGEE. The CDR3, cysteine through phenylalanine, is 15 amino acids long. Only CDR3 DNA remains: 45 bases, in frame from the first base. The junction shows trimming of 0 bases on V and 0 bases on J, plus 9 bases between the germline ends.